The clone carrying this T cell receptor (beta chain) was counted between two and nine times. The antigen is unknown. These data are taken from a study of cytomegalovirus exposure and HLA in healthy donors. The PCR made use of 60 Vbeta and 13 Jbeta primers. The assay was immunoSEQ multiplex PCR, and TCRdb's table has in-frame clones only and misses some. The repertoire holds under 200,000 clones, with roughly 79% as singletons. Study-wide results and limits: In a later analysis, compared with equally common non-associated chains, HLA-associated beta chains were more expanded. The study recorded around 160 TCR beta chains that were cytomegalovirus-associated. Testing in vitro showed three CMV-associated chains specific for CMV antigens.

There are 12 residues in the CDR3. With V trimmed by 1 base and J by 10 bases, 3 bases remained unmatched. Per germline, CDR1 SQVTM and CDR2 ANQGSEA. Sequencing was carried out using PBMCs. This clonotype was sampled from a woman younger than 45 in good health and CMV-seropositive. The chain combines TRBV29-1 with TRBJ2-1, with 8 bases matching TRBD2. Here the CDR3 reads CSVEAGGPEQFF. CDR3 bases: TGCAGCGTTGAAGCGGGAGGGCCCGAGCAGTTCTTC.